Included here is one TCR beta chain sequence, with context. Germline lookup yields CDR1 MGHRA and CDR2 YSYEKL. The CDR3 is made up of 15 amino acids. Trimming pared 7 bases from V and 2 bases from J, leaving 15 bases between. This specimen comes from a study of blood T cell repertoires in COVID-19. Study as a whole: The samples span acute and convalescent COVID-19 from the United States, Italy and Spain. Sample material is recorded as cDNA or gDNA derived from T cells, B-cell-depleted T cells, or PBMCs.

Original methodology: Reference gene primer amplification in the assay estimated nucleated cell counts. The table came from immunoSEQ multiplex PCR; TCRdb's copy has only in-frame clones and leaves some out. From that table come the V and J calls and clone size; the DNA was used to work out D and trimming. The sample lists more than 95,000 clones; around 85% were seen once. The sequencing sample was made of peripheral blood. This clonotype was sampled from a man aged 50 to 59 with acute or convalescent COVID-19. V is TRBV4-1 and J is TRBJ2-1, with D tentatively TRBD2 (6 bases). CDR3 sequence reads: CASMTPEGAYNEQFF. The CDR3 nucleotides are TGCGCCAGCATGACCCCGGAGGGAGCCTACAATGAGCAGTTCTTC.